This T cell receptor beta chain was sequenced during a study of cytomegalovirus exposure and HLA in healthy donors. Findings and limits, study-wide: A later analysis revealed that TCR association rates differed between HLA loci, peaking at DRB1 and bottoming out at HLA-C.

The table lists this clone with a few counts. The antigen remains undetermined. PCR involved 60 Vbeta and 13 Jbeta primers. Measured with immunoSEQ multiplex PCR; TCRdb has only the in-frame clones, and not every one. The sample holds roughly 100,000 clones, around 80% seen once. This CDR3 contains 11 residues. Germline loops: CDR1 SQVTM, CDR2 ANQGSEA. V lost 6 bases and J lost 9, with 12 bases in between. The sequenced sample consisted of PBMCs. The sequence was obtained from a man aged 18 to 30 in good health and CMV-seronegative. This chain connects TRBV29-1 to TRBJ2-4; D is undetermined. CDR3 nucleotides: TGCAGCGTACAAGAGGAGCGCATTCAGTACTTC. Its translation: CSVQEERIQYF.